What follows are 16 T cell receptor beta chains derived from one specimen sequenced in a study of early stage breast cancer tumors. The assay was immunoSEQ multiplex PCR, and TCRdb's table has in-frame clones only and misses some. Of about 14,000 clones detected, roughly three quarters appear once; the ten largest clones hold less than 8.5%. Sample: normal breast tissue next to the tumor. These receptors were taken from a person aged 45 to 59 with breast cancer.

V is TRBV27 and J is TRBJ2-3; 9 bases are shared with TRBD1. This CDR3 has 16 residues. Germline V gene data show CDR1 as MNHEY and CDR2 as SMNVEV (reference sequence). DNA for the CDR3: TGTGTCTCACTACTCCAAGGGGACAGGGGCACAGATACGCAGTATTTT. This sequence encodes CVSLLQGDRGTDTQYF.

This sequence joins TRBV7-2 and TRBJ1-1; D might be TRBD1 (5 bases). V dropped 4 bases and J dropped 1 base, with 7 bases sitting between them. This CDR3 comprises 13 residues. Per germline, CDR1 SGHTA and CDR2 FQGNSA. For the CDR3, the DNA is TGTGCCAGCAGCTACGGACAGAACACTGAAGCTTTCTTT. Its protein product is CASSYGQNTEAFF.

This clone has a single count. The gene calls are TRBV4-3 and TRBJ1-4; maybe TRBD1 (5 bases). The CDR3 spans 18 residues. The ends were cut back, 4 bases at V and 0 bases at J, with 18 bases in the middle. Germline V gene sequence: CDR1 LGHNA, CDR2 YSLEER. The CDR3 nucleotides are TGCGCCAGCAGCCCGCGTAGGGGTGACACAACAACTAATGAAAAACTGTTTTTT. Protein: CASSPRRGDTTTNEKLFF.

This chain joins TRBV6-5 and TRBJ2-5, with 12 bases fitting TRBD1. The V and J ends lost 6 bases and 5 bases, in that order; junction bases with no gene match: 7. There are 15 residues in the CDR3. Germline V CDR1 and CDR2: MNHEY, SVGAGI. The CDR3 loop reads CASRGTGGASETQYF. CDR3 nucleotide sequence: TGTGCCAGCAGGGGGACAGGGGGCGCCTCGGAGACCCAGTACTTC.

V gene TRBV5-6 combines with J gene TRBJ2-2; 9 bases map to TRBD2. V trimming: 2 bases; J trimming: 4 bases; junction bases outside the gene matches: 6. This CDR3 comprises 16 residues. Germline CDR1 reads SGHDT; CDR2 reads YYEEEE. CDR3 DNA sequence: TGTGCCAGCAGCTTAGGCGGGAGGGCCTTCACCGGGGAGCTGTTTTTT. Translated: CASSLGGRAFTGELFF.

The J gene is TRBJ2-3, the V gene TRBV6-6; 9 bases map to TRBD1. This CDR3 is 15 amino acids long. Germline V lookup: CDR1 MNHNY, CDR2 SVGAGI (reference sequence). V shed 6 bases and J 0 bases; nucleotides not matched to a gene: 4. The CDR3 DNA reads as TGTGCCAGCAGCCGCGGGACAGGGAGCACAGATACGCAGTATTTT. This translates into CASSRGTGSTDTQYF.

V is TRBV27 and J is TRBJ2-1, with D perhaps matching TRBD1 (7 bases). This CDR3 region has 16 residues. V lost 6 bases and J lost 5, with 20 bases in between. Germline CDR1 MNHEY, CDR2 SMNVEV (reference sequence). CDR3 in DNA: TGTGCCAGCAGGGGCGGGACAGCAGAGGTGGACAATGAGCAGTTCTTC. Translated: CASRGGTAEVDNEQFF.

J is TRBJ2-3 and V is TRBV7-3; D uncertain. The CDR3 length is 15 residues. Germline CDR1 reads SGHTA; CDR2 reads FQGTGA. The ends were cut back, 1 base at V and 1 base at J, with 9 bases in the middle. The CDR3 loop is CASSLMGFGTDTQYF. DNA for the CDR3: TGTGCCAGCAGCTTAATGGGGTTTGGCACAGATACGCAGTATTTT.

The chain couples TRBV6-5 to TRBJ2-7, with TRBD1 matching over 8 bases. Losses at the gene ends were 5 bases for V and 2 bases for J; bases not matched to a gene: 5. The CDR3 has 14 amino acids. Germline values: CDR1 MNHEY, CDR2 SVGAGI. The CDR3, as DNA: TGTGCCAGCAGTCGTTCACAGGGGGCCTACGAGCAGTACTTC. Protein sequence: CASSRSQGAYEQYF.

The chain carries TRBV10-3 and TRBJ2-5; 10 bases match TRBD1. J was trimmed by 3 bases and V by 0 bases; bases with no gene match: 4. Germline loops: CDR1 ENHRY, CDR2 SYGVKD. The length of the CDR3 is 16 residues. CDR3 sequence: CAISESAGTGEETQYF. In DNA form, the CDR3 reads TGTGCCATCAGTGAGTCCGCCGGGACAGGGGAAGAGACCCAGTACTTC.

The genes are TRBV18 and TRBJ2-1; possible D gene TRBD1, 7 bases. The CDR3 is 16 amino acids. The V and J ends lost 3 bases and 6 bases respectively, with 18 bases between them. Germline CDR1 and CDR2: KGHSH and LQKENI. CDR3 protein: CASSPGAGGFGNEQFF. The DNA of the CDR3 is TGTGCCAGCTCACCGGGGGCAGGGGGGTTCGGCAATGAGCAGTTCTTC. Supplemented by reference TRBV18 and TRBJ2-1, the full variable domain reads NAGVMQNPRHLVRRRGQEARLRCSPMKGHSHVYWYRQLPEEGLKFMVYLQKENIIDESGMPKERFSAEFPKEGPSILRIQQVVRGDSAAYFCASSPGAGGFGNEQFFGPGTRLTVL.

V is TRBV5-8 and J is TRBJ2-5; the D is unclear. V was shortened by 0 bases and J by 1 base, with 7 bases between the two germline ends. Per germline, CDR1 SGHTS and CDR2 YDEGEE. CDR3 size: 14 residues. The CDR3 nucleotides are TGTGCCAGCAGCTTGGGGGTCCTCCAAGAGACCCAGTACTTC. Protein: CASSLGVLQETQYF.

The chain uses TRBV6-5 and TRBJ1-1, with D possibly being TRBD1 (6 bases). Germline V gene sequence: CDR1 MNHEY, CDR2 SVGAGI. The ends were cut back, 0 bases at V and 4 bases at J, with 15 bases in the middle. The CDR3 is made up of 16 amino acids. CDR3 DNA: TGTGCCAGCAGTTACTCCTCCGGGACATCGGGCACTGAAGCTTTCTTT. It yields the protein CASSYSSGTSGTEAFF.

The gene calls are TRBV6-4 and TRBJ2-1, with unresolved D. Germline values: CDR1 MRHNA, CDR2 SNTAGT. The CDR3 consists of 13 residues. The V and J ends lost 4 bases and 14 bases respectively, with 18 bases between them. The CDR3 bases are TGTGCCAGCAGTGCCGACGTGTTTACCAGCAAGTTCTTC. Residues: CASSADVFTSKFF.

In DNA, the CDR3 is TGCAGCGTTGAGGGGACAGGGGCGGGCGAAAAACTGTTTTTT. It specifies CSVEGTGAGEKLFF. The J gene is TRBJ1-4, the V gene TRBV29-1; 10 bases agree with TRBD1. The junction had 6 bases not matched to a gene; V was cut back by 3 bases and J by 8 bases. This CDR3 is 14 amino acids long. CDR1 and CDR2 from the germline V gene are SQVTM and ANQGSEA.

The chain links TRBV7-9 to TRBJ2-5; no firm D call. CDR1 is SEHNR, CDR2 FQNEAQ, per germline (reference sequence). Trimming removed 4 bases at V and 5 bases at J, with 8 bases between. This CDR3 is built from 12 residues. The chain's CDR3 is CASSSGWETQYF. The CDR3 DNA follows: TGTGCCAGCAGCTCCGGATGGGAGACCCAGTACTTC.